The 15 T cell receptor beta chains reported below all come from one sample, sequenced in a study of shared clonotypes between healthy human individuals. This table comes from immunoSEQ multiplex PCR, and its TCRdb copy is limited to in-frame clones, with some not included. Of some 2,400,000 clones in the sample, around 95% were seen once. Sequenced material: naive CD4+ T cells sorted from blood. Subset given: CD45RA+ positively selected. Receptor source: a young man in good health.

The chain links TRBV7-2 to TRBJ1-2; D unclear. From germline, CDR1 is SGHTA and CDR2 FQGNSA. The ends were cut back, 0 bases at V and 4 bases at J, with 6 bases in the middle. This CDR3 contains 13 residues. CDR3 sequence: CASSLAVAYGYTF. CDR3 nucleotide sequence: TGTGCCAGCAGCTTAGCAGTGGCCTATGGCTACACCTTC.

This chain uses TRBV5-1 with TRBJ1-3; D unresolved. From germline, CDR1 is SGHRS and CDR2 YFSETQ. Trimming stripped 0 bases from V and 4 bases from J, with 14 bases between. The CDR3 totals 16 residues. CDR3 sequence (DNA): TGCGCCAGCAGCTTGGTCAGTCAGTTCCCGGGAAACACCATATATTTT. Residues: CASSLVSQFPGNTIYF.

In its sample, this clone was seen a few times. The rearrangement uses TRBV6-5 and TRBJ1-2; 7 bases are shared with TRBD1. This CDR3 region has 13 residues. V gave up 7 bases and J gave up 3 bases; unmatched junction bases: 5. Germline CDR1 reads MNHEY; CDR2 reads SVGAGI. The CDR3 region has the DNA TGTGCCAGCACCAGGGACAGATACTATGGCTACACCTTC. Translated: CASTRDRYYGYTF.

This chain links TRBV29-1 with TRBJ2-1; D is possibly TRBD2 (6 bases). CDR3 size: 11 residues. Germline CDR1 and CDR2: SQVTM and ANQGSEA. V was trimmed by 6 bases and J by 6 bases, leaving 9 bases between them. CDR3 DNA sequence: TGCAGCGTAGTGGGACTCAATGAGCAGTTCTTC. This codes for CSVVGLNEQFF.

The chain employs TRBV4-3 and TRBJ2-7; D uncertain. Per the germline V gene, CDR1 is LGHNA and CDR2 is YSLEER. V was pared by 4 bases and J by 0 bases, with 10 bases between. This CDR3 has 14 amino acids. The CDR3 region is CASSLTADSYEQYF. CDR3 nucleotides: TGCGCCAGCAGCCTTACAGCCGACTCCTACGAGCAGTACTTC.

The rearrangement uses TRBV18 and TRBJ2-2; tentative D call: TRBD1 (5 bases). The CDR3 contains 16 residues. Between the trimmed V and J ends, which lost 0 bases and 5 bases, there was a span of 13 bases. CDR1 is KGHSH and CDR2 is LQKENI in the germline V gene. In DNA form, the CDR3 reads TGTGCCAGCTCACCACCCCAGGGTCCCCAAACCGGGGAGCTGTTTTTT. As protein: CASSPPQGPQTGELFF.

The chain links TRBV18 to TRBJ1-1, with a tentative D call TRBD1 (5 bases). Trimming removed 1 base at V and 5 bases at J, with 17 bases between. The CDR3 runs 16 residues. CDR1 is KGHSH and CDR2 is LQKENI in the germline V gene. For the CDR3, the DNA is TGTGCCAGCTCACCACAGAGGGGCCAGACGGGGACTGAAGCTTTCTTT. It is translated as CASSPQRGQTGTEAFF. Full variable domain (remainder filled in from reference TRBV18 and TRBJ1-1): NAGVMQNPRHLVRRRGQEARLRCSPMKGHSHVYWYRQLPEEGLKFMVYLQKENIIDESGMPKERFSAEFPKEGPSILRIQQVVRGDSAAYFCASSPQRGQTGTEAFFGQGTRLTVV.

V and J are TRBV25-1 and TRBJ2-7; 10 bases fit TRBD1. The CDR3 is 14 residues long. Germline V CDR1 and CDR2: MGHDK, SYGVNS. Trimming cost V 4 bases and J 4 bases; bases outside gene matches: 4. The CDR3 loop reads CASSGTGGGYEQYF. CDR3 nucleotide sequence: TGTGCCAGCAGTGGGACAGGGGGTGGTTACGAGCAGTACTTC.

The chain carries TRBV11-3 and TRBJ1-2; the D is unclear. The CDR3 contains 8 residues. V was pared by 6 bases and J by 10 bases, with 3 bases between. The germline gives CDR1 SGHNT, CDR2 YENEEA. The chain's CDR3 is CASSFYTF. The CDR3 coding sequence is TGTGCCAGCAGTTTCTACACCTTC.

This clone was observed a handful of times. The gene calls are TRBV5-1 and TRBJ1-6; no firm D call. The length of the CDR3 is 14 residues. V dropped 1 base and J dropped 6 bases, with 8 bases sitting between them. Germline V gives CDR1 SGHRS, CDR2 YFSETQ. In DNA, the CDR3 is TGCGCCAGCAGCTTGACAGTACCTAATTCACCCCTCCACTTT. Protein sequence: CASSLTVPNSPLHF. Variable domain in full (rest from reference TRBV5-1 and TRBJ1-6): KAGVTQTPRYLIKTRGQQVTLSCSPISGHRSVSWYQQTPGQGLQFLFEYFSETQRNKGNFPGRFSGRQFSNSRSEMNVSTLELGDSALYLCASSLTVPNSPLHFGNGTRLTVT.

This clone was seen once. In DNA, the CDR3 is TGTGCCAGCAGTGTGACCGTGGACTCCTCCTACGAGCAGTACTTC. This sequence encodes CASSVTVDSSYEQYF. The V gene is TRBV6-6, the J gene TRBJ2-7, with a weak D call TRBD2 (5 bases). Germline-derived CDR1 and CDR2 are MNHNY and SVGAGI (reference sequence). The CDR3 has 15 residues. Trimming left V 5 bases short and J 0 bases short, with 14 bases between.

V usage is TRBV29-1 and J usage is TRBJ2-3; D is unresolved. V was shortened by 4 bases and J by 0 bases, with 11 bases between the two germline ends. CDR3 length: 14 residues. CDR1 is SQVTM and CDR2 is ANQGSEA in the germline V gene. CDR3 DNA sequence: TGCAGCGTTGCAACAAGACTTAGCACAGATACGCAGTATTTT. This sequence encodes CSVATRLSTDTQYF.

The chain is built from TRBV5-4 and TRBJ2-1; 12 positions match TRBD1. The junction had 24 bases not matched to a gene; V was cut back by 7 bases and J by 10 bases. The CDR3 spans 19 residues. The germline CDR1 and CDR2 sequences are SGHNT and YYREEE (reference sequence). CDR3 protein: CASEATGTGGRVADGEQFF. The CDR3 bases are TGTGCCAGCGAGGCAACCGGGACAGGGGGCCGGGTCGCCGATGGGGAGCAGTTCTTC.

The chain employs TRBV7-3 and TRBJ1-6; possibly TRBD1 for D (5 bases). Deletions cut 2 bases from V and 9 bases from J, with 11 bases between. Germline V gives CDR1 SGHTA, CDR2 FQGTGA. The CDR3 has 14 residues. CDR3 DNA sequence: TGTGCCAGCAGCTTAGAACCGGGACTTTCACCCCTCCACTTT. This gives the protein CASSLEPGLSPLHF.

The V call is TRBV28, the J call TRBJ2-6; possible D gene TRBD1, 6 bases. Trimming shortened V by 5 bases and J by 4 bases, and 12 bases separated the two germline ends. Germline CDR1 MDHEN, CDR2 SYDVKM. This CDR3 region has 15 residues. In DNA form, the CDR3 reads TGTGCCAGCAGTACACAGGGCAAAGGGGCCAACGTCCTGACTTTC. Translated: CASSTQGKGANVLTF.